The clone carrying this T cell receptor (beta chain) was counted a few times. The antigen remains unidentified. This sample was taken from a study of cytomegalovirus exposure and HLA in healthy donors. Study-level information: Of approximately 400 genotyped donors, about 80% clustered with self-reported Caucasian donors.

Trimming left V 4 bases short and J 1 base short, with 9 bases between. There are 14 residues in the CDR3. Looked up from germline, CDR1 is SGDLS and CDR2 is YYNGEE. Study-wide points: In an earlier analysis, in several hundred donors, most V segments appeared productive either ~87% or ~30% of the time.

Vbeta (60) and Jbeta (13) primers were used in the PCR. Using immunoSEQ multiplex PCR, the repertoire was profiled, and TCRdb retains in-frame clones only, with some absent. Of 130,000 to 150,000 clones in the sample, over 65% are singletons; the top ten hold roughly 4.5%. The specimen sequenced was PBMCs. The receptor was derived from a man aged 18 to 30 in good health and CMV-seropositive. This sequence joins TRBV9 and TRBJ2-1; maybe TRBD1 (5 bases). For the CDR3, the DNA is TGTGCCAGCAGCCGGGCAGGGTCCTACAATGAGCAGTTCTTC. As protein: CASSRAGSYNEQFF.